This T cell receptor (beta chain) is from a study of ipilimumab plus nivolumab after autologous stem cell transplantation. General study findings and limits: The authors say TCR, Treg and microbiome findings warrant further study.

Starting 14 to 28 days after autologous transplant, ipilimumab 1 mg/kg was given. Patients got 3 mg/kg IV nivolumab weeks 1, 4, 7, 10, then biweekly through week 26. A note on this clone: The antigen is undetermined.

The ends were cut back, 4 bases at V and 6 bases at J, with 13 bases in the middle. Germline V CDR1 and CDR2: WNHNN, SYGVQD (reference sequence). The CDR3 contains 14 residues. Sequencing used immunoSEQ multiplex PCR; TCRdb keeps in-frame clones, though not all of them. The table includes over 15,000 clones, about four fifths detected once. The TCR comes from a male donor with diffuse large B-cell lymphoma. J is TRBJ2-1 and V is TRBV10-1; tentative D call: TRBD2 (5 bases). Source: PBMCs, taken in a trial of ipilimumab plus nivolumab as post-transplant consolidation. CDR3 nucleotide sequence: TGCGCCAGCAGTGGAGGGAAGAGTCTCAATGAGCAGTTCTTC. It encodes CASSGGKSLNEQFF.